Sequencing of this T cell receptor beta chain was carried out in a study of T cell changes during pregnancy in multiple sclerosis. Some clones are missing from TCRdb's copy, which holds only in-frame ones; the method was immunoSEQ multiplex PCR. There are tens of thousands of clones in the sample; 89% occur only once, and 11% lies in the top ten. The ends lost 2 bases at V and 3 bases at J; junction bases unmatched: 8. This CDR3 has 16 amino acids. The rearrangement uses TRBV23-1 and TRBJ1-2; 8 bases align to TRBD1. TRBV23-1 has ORF status, its function being uncertain. The source of this sequence is a female donor with multiple sclerosis, enrolled in a pregnancy study. The material sequenced was CD8+ T cells from peripheral blood mononuclear cells, taken in the third trimester of pregnancy. In nucleotides, the CDR3 is TGCGCCAGCAGTCAACTCCTTCACAGGGGGGACTATGGCTACACCTTC. This gives the protein CASSQLLHRGDYGYTF.